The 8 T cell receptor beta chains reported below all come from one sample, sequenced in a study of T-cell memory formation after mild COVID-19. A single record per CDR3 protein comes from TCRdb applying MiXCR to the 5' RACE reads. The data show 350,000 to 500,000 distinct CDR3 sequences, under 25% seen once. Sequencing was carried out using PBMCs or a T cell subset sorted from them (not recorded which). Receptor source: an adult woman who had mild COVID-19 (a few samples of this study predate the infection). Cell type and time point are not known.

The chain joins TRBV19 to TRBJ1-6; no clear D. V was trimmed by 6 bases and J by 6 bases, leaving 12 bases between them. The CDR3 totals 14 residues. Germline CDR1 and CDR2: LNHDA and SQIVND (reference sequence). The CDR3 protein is CASSEPGLNSPLHF. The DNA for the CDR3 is TGTGCCAGTAGCGAGCCCGGGCTTAATTCACCCCTCCACTTT. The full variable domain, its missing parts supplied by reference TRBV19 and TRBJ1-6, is DGGITQSPKYLFRKEGQNVTLSCEQNLNHDAMYWYRQDPGQGLRLIYYSQIVNDFQKGDIAEGYSVSREKKESFPLTVTSAQKNPTAFYLCASSEPGLNSPLHFGNGTRLTVT.

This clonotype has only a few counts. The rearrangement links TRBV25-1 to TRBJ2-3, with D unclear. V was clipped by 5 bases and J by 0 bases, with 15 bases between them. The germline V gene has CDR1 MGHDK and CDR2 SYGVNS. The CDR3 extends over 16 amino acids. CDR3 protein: CASSPHVVESTDTQYF. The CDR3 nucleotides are TGTGCCAGCAGTCCCCATGTGGTGGAAAGCACAGATACGCAGTATTTT.

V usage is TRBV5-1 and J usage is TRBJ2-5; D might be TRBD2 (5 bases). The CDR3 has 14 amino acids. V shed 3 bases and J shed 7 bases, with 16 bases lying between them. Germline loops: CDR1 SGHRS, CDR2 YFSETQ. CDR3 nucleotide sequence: TGCGCCAGCAGCTCCCGGACGGCGGCGGGGACCCAGTACTTC. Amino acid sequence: CASSSRTAAGTQYF.

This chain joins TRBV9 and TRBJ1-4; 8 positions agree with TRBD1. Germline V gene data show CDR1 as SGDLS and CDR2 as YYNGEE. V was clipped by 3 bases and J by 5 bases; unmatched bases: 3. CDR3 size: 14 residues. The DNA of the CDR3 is TGTGCCAGCAGCGCCGGACAGGGAAATGAAAAACTGTTTTTT. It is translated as CASSAGQGNEKLFF. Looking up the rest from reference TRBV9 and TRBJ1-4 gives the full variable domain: DSGVTQTPKHLITATGQRVTLRCSPRSGDLSVYWYQQSLDQGLQFLIQYYNGEERAKGNILERFSAQQFPDLHSELNLSSLELGDSALYFCASSAGQGNEKLFFGSGTQLSVL.

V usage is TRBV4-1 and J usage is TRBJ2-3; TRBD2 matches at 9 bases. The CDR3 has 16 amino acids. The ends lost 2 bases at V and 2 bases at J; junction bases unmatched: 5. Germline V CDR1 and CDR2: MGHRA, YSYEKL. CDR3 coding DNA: TGCGCCAGCAGCCAAACTAGCGGGCCCTCCACAGATACGCAGTATTTT. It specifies CASSQTSGPSTDTQYF.

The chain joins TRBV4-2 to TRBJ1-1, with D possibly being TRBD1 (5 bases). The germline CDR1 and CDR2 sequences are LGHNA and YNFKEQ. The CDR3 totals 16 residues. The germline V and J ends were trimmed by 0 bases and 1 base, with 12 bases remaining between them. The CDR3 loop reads CASSQDKGYGNTEAFF. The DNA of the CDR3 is TGTGCCAGCAGCCAAGATAAGGGGTATGGGAACACTGAAGCTTTCTTT.

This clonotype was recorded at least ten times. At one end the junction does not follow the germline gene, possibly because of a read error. The CDR3 DNA reads TGTGCCAGCAGTATCGGGACAGGCTACGAGCAGTACTTC. Protein: CASSIGTGYEQYF. The rearrangement links TRBV19 to TRBJ2-7; TRBD1 matches 8 bases. The CDR3 consists of 13 residues. Germline V gives CDR1 LNHDA, CDR2 SQIVND (reference sequence).

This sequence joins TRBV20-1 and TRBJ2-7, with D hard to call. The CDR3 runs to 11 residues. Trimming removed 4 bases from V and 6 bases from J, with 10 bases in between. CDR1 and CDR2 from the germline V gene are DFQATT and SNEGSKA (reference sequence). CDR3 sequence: CSATPLSEQYF. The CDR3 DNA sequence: TGCAGTGCTACCCCCCTTAGCGAGCAGTACTTC.